This TCR beta chain was documented in a study of T-cell memory formation after mild COVID-19. Comment on this clonotype: The antigen is unknown.

TCRdb redid the calling of the 5' RACE reads with MiXCR, one entry per CDR3 protein. Among under 600,000 distinct CDR3 sequences, about 20% were seen once, and the ten largest hold around 7.7%. Trimming stripped 5 bases from V and 3 bases from J, with 13 bases between. CDR1 is SGHVS, CDR2 FQNEAQ, per germline. This CDR3 region has 14 residues. Findings of the study overall: Contracting CD4+ clones lay largely in CM and EM, with CD8+ ones residing in EMRA.

The chain is built from TRBV7-8 and TRBJ1-1; D remains ambiguous. Sequenced: PBMCs or a T cell subset sorted from them (not recorded which). The sequence was collected from an adult woman who had mild COVID-19 (a few samples of this study predate the infection). Cell type and time point are not known. In DNA form, the CDR3 reads TGTGCCAGCAGCCAGGAGCATGGGTACACTGAAGCTTTCTTT. Protein sequence: CASSQEHGYTEAFF.